Listed below are T cell receptor beta chains from one sample, sequenced in a study of identical twins. TCRdb reprocessed the 5' RACE reads via MiXCR and lists one record per CDR3 protein. Of hundreds of thousands of distinct CDR3 sequences listed, over 15% are singletons. The same sample was also used in a study of T cells expressing NK-cell markers.

Sequenced input: PBMCs. The receptors come from a woman aged 18-29 years in good health. Both conserved end residues are part of each CDR3. The order of the fields is CDR3 DNA, CDR3 protein, V gene, CDR3 length, J gene, clone size, D gene. A D gene is named only where the DNA matches it firmly. Not every row has a clone size; where given, it reads once, few, many or a size class.

TGTGCCAGCAGCCCGGGACTGTATGGTGCCATTCAGTACTTC	CASSPGLYGAIQYF	TRBV12-3/TRBV12-4	14	TRBJ2-4	few	NA
TGTGCCAGCTCAATTCTGCTAACCGGACAGGCGCAGTACTTC	CASSILLTGQAQYF	TRBV7-8	14	TRBJ2-7	few	TRBD1
TGCGCCAGCAGCCGCGTAGGGGCGGGAGGGCACCATGAGCAGTTCTTC	CASSRVGAGGHHEQFF	TRBV4-3	16	TRBJ2-1	few	TRBD2
TGCGCCAGCAGTGAGGAGGGGAACACCTATAATTCACCCCTCCACTTT	CASSEEGNTYNSPLHF	TRBV10-2	16	TRBJ1-6	NA	NA
TGTGCCAGCAGTGCCCTGAGTATCGACATTCAGTACTTC	CASSALSIDIQYF	TRBV25-1	13	TRBJ2-4	NA	NA
TGTGCCAGCAGTGTGAGCCGGGACAAATTATACAATGAGCAGTTCTTC	CASSVSRDKLYNEQFF	TRBV2	16	TRBJ2-1	many	NA
TGTGCCAGCAGCGCCAACGCAGGGCCCTACGAGCAGTACTTC	CASSANAGPYEQYF	TRBV6-1	14	TRBJ2-7	NA	NA
TGCAGCGTTAGGAGAGAGACCCAGTACTTC	CSVRRETQYF	TRBV29-1	10	TRBJ2-5	many	NA
TGCAGCGTTGAAGGCCAGACGAACACTGAAGCTTTCTTT	CSVEGQTNTEAFF	TRBV29-1	13	TRBJ1-1	NA	NA
TGCGCCAGCAGCCAAGTCGAGCGGTTTTTGGGCACAGATACGCAGTATTTT	CASSQVERFLGTDTQYF	TRBV4-3	17	TRBJ2-3	many	NA
TGTGCCAGCAGTACCGAAGCGACAGCCCAAAACATTCAGTACTTC	CASSTEATAQNIQYF	TRBV27	15	TRBJ2-4	NA	NA
TGTGCCAGCAGCCTCCTCGGAAATAATGGCTACACCTTC	CASSLLGNNGYTF	TRBV6-1	13	TRBJ1-2	many	NA
TGTGCCAGCAGCAGAGGGGCTAATGAAAAACTGTTTTTT	CASSRGANEKLFF	TRBV12-3/TRBV12-4	13	TRBJ1-4	many	NA
TGTGCCAGCACCCAGATTGGGCTGGAAGGCACCGGGGAGCTGTTTTTT	CASTQIGLEGTGELFF	TRBV7-6	16	TRBJ2-2	NA	NA
TGTGCCAGCAGCCAAACCTACTCGGGAGGGGAGCAGTACTTC	CASSQTYSGGEQYF	TRBV3-1	14	TRBJ2-7	many	TRBD2
TGTGCCAGCAGCTTGGTTGGGATACAAGAGACCCAGTACTTC	CASSLVGIQETQYF	TRBV5-5	14	TRBJ2-5	NA	NA
TGCAGTGCGGACGCCTCAGGACAGGGGTTATACGAGCAGTACTTC	CSADASGQGLYEQYF	TRBV20-1	15	TRBJ2-7	NA	TRBD1
TGCAGTGCTAGTAGGGGGGGACTAGCGGTAGGGGATACGCAGTATTTT	CSASRGGLAVGDTQYF	TRBV20-1	16	TRBJ2-3	NA	TRBD2
TGTGCCAGCCCCCGGGGACAGGGATGGCTCTATGGCTACACCTTC	CASPRGQGWLYGYTF	TRBV27	15	TRBJ1-2	few	TRBD1
TGCAGTGCTAGAGATCTGTCTAGCGGGATTTCCTACAATGAGCAGTTCTTC	CSARDLSSGISYNEQFF	TRBV20-1	17	TRBJ2-1	few	TRBD2
TGCGCCAGCAGCGAGGGTCATGGTGGTGGCTACACCTTC	CASSEGHGGGYTF	TRBV5-1	13	TRBJ1-2	few	NA
TGTGCCAGCGGAAGGTGGACAGGGCCCTACGAGCAGTACTTC	CASGRWTGPYEQYF	TRBV7-2	14	TRBJ2-7	NA	TRBD1
TGTGCCAGCTCACCGTCCGGGACAGGCAGTGAAAAACTGTTTTTT	CASSPSGTGSEKLFF	TRBV18	15	TRBJ1-4	many	TRBD1
TGTGCCAGCAGTCGTTCTACACAGACCTCTGGGGCCAACGTCCTGACTTTC	CASSRSTQTSGANVLTF	TRBV6-1	17	TRBJ2-6	NA	NA
TGTGCCATCAGTAGGGCGGGGAGGAACACTGAAGCTTTCTTT	CAISRAGRNTEAFF	TRBV10-3	14	TRBJ1-1	many	NA
TGCGCCAGCAGCTTGTTAGGGGGCAATCAGCCCCAGCATTTT	CASSLLGGNQPQHF	TRBV5-1	14	TRBJ1-5	few	NA
TGTGCCAGCAGCCCCCCTCACGGCGGGGGGGCCCGGAATGAGCAGTTCTTC	CASSPPHGGGARNEQFF	TRBV9	17	TRBJ2-1	NA	TRBD2
TGCGCCAGCAGCCAAGTTTTGACCTACAATGAGCAGTTCTTC	CASSQVLTYNEQFF	TRBV4-3	14	TRBJ2-1	many	NA
TGTGCCAGCACCCCCGAGACTAGCGGGGGGGGTGAGACCCAGTACTTC	CASTPETSGGGETQYF	TRBV12-3/TRBV12-4	16	TRBJ2-5	NA	TRBD2
TGTGCCAGCATCACAACCGGGACTACCAGCACAGATACGCAGTATTTT	CASITTGTTSTDTQYF	TRBV7-2	16	TRBJ2-3	few	TRBD2
TGCGCCAGCAGCTTGGGGGCGGATACTACCAGAGGCTACGAGCAGTACTTC	CASSLGADTTRGYEQYF	TRBV5-1	17	TRBJ2-7	NA	NA
TGTGCCAGCAGTTCAAGGCAGGGCGTTTCACCCCTCCACTTT	CASSSRQGVSPLHF	TRBV12-3/TRBV12-4	14	TRBJ1-6	NA	NA
TGTGCCAGCAGCCAAGAAGGGGACCATCAGCGCCAGCATTTT	CASSQEGDHQRQHF	TRBV4-2	14	TRBJ1-5	NA	NA
TGTGCCAGCTCAGAGGGCGCTACTGGAAACACCATATATTTT	CASSEGATGNTIYF	TRBV18	14	TRBJ1-3	NA	NA
TGCAGTGCCCCTATGCAAGAGACCCAGTACTTC	CSAPMQETQYF	TRBV20-1	11	TRBJ2-5	NA	NA